The clone carrying this T cell receptor (beta chain) was picked up one time. Its antigen is not identified. This sample was taken from a study of blood T cells in healthy people across ages. General study findings and limits: Estimated diversity that came from one million T cells was considered an underestimate. The long-lived group displayed more naive CD4+ cells, plus higher diversity, than the aged donors did.

Healthy Caucasian individuals from Russia aged about 6 to 100 were enrolled as donors. Together with a sample-barcoded 5' primer, a J-beta primer mix was included in a second PCR lasting roughly 6 to 12 cycles. Every molecule of cDNA carried a tag from a template-switch adaptor with 12 random nucleotides. TCRdb re-analysed the 5' RACE reads in MiXCR, keeping a single row per CDR3 protein. The data hold about 1.1 million distinct CDR3 sequences, with 35% to 40% observed a single time. Sequenced sample: blood. This TCR was recovered from a man aged 18 to 29 in good health.

The CDR3 loop reads CASDPTGTYSNTGELFF. CDR3 bases: TGTGCCAGCGACCCGACAGGGACCTATTCGAACACCGGGGAGCTGTTTTTT. The chain couples TRBV3-1 to TRBJ2-2, with TRBD1 identical over 7 bases. In germline, CDR1 is LGHDT, CDR2 YNNKEL (reference sequence). The CDR3 spans 17 residues. Germline trimming cut 8 bases from V and 0 bases from J; bases unmatched to any gene: 12. Supplemented by reference TRBV3-1 and TRBJ2-2, the full variable domain reads DTAVSQTPKYLVTQMGNDKSIKCEQNLGHDTMYWYKQDSKKFLKIMFSYNNKELIINETVPNRFSPKSPDKAHLNLHINSLELGDSAVYFCASDPTGTYSNTGELFFGEGSRLTVL.